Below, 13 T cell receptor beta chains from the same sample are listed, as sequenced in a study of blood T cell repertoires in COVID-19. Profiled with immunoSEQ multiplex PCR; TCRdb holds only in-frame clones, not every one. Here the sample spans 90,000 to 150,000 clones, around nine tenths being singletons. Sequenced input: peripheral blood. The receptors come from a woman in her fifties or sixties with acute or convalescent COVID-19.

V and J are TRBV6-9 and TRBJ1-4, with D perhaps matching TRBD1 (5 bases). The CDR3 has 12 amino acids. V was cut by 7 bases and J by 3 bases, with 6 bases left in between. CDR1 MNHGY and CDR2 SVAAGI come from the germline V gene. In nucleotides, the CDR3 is TGTGCCAGCAAAGGGGCTAATGAAAAACTGTTTTTT. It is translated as CASKGANEKLFF.

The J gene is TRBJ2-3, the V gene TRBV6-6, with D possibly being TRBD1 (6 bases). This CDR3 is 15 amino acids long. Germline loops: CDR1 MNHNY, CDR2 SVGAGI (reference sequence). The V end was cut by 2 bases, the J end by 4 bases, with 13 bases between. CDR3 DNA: TGTGCCAGCAGTTACGTGACCCAGGGGTCAGATACGCAGTATTTT. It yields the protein CASSYVTQGSDTQYF.

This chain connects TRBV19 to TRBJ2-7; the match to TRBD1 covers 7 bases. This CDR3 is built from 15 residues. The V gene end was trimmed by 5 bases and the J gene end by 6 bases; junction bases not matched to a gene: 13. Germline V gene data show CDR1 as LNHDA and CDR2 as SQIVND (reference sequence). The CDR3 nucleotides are TGTGCCAGTAGTCCAGAGACAGGGATCGTCGTCGAGCAGTACTTC. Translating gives CASSPETGIVVEQYF.

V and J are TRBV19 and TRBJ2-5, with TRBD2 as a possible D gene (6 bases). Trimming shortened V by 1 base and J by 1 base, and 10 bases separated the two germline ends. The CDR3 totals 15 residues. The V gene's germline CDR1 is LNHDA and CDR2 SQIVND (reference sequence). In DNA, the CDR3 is TGTGCCAGTAGTATAGCCGGGACTCTCCAAGAGACCCAGTACTTC. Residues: CASSIAGTLQETQYF.

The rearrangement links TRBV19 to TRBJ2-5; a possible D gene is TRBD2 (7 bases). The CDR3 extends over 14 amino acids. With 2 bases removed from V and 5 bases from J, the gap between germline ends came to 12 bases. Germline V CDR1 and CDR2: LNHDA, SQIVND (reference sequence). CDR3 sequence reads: CASSIRGAEETQYF. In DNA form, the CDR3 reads TGTGCCAGTAGTATACGGGGGGCCGAGGAGACCCAGTACTTC.

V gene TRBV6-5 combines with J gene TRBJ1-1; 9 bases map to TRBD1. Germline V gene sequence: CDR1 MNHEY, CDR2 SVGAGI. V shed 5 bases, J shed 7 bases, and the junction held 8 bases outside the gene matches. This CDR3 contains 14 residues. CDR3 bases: TGTGCCAGCAGTAACCGGGACAGGGTAAATGAAGCTTTCTTT. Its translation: CASSNRDRVNEAFF.

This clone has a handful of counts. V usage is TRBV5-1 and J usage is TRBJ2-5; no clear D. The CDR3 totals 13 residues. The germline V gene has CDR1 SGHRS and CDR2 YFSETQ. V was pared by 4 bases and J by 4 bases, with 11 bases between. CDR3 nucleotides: TGCGCCAGCAGCCCTGCAGAAGTAGAGACCCAGTACTTC. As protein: CASSPAEVETQYF.

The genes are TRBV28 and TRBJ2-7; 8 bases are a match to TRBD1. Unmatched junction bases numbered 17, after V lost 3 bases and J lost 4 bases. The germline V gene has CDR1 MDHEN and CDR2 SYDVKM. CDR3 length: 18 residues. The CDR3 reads CASSFPGTGPWRFYEQYF. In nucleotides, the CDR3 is TGTGCCAGCAGTTTTCCCGGGACAGGTCCGTGGCGTTTTTACGAGCAGTACTTC.

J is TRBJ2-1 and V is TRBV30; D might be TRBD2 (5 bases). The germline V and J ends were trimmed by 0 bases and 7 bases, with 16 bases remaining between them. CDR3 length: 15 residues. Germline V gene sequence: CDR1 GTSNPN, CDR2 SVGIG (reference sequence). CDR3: CAWSVLLGSGNEQFF. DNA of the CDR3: TGTGCCTGGAGTGTATTGCTGGGGTCGGGGAATGAGCAGTTCTTC.

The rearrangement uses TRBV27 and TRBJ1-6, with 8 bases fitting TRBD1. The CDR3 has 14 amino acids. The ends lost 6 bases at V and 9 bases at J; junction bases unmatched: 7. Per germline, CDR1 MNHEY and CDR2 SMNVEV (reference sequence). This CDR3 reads CASRITGGGSPLHF. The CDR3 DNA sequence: TGTGCCAGCAGAATTACAGGGGGGGGTTCACCCCTCCACTTT.

The CDR3 region is CASSDSSGGSLSDTQYF. CDR3 in DNA: TGTGCCAGCAGTGATAGTAGCGGGGGGTCCTTGTCAGATACGCAGTATTTT. The V gene is TRBV2, the J gene TRBJ2-3; 10 nucleotides align to TRBD2. Losses at the gene ends were 3 bases for V and 4 bases for J; bases not matched to a gene: 10. The germline CDR1 and CDR2 sequences are SNHLY and FYNNEI. The CDR3 consists of 17 residues.

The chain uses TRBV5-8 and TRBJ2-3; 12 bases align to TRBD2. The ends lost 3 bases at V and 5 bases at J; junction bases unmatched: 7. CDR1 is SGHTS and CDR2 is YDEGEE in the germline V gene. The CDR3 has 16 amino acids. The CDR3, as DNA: TGTGCCAGCAGCTCTACCCCGACTAGCGGGGGAGATACGCAGTATTTT. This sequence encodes CASSSTPTSGGDTQYF.

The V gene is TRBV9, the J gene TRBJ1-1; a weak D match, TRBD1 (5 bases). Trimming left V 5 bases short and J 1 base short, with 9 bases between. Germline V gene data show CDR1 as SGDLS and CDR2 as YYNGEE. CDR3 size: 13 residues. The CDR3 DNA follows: TGTGCCAGCAGTTACACAGGGAACACTGAAGCTTTCTTT. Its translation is CASSYTGNTEAFF.